One and the same sample provided the 5 T cell receptor beta chains below, sequenced in a study of T cell repertoires in cytomegalovirus infection. Each CDR3 protein gets one entry after TCRdb re-called the reads with MiXCR. Altogether about 360,000 distinct CDR3 sequences are present, 15% to 20% being singletons, with the ten largest covering 7.5% to 9%. The sequenced material came from PBMCs. These receptors all stem from a human donor in good health (CMV status not recorded). Some clones in this sample may be carry-over from other donors' samples.

This clonotype was found many times. The chain links TRBV7-2 to TRBJ1-6; D is undetermined. There are 16 residues in the CDR3. The germline V gene encodes CDR1 SGHTA and CDR2 FQGNSA. V was pared by 1 base and J by 7 bases, with 14 bases between. CDR3 DNA: TGTGCCAGCAGCTTAGTCCCGGGAATATTCAATTCACCCCTCCACTTT. Amino acid sequence: CASSLVPGIFNSPLHF.

The chain is built from TRBV2 and TRBJ1-6; D perhaps matches TRBD1 (6 bases). The CDR3 contains 13 residues. The V end was cut by 7 bases, the J end by 10 bases, with 14 bases between. Germline CDR1 SNHLY, CDR2 FYNNEI. The CDR3: CASTPTGQSPLHF. The CDR3 DNA is TGTGCCAGCACCCCGACAGGACAATCACCCCTCCACTTT.

This clonotype was seen just once. V gene TRBV20-1 combines with J gene TRBJ1-1; 8 bases agree with TRBD1. CDR1 is DFQATT and CDR2 is SNEGSKA in the germline V gene (reference sequence). The CDR3 is 14 residues long. J lost 5 bases, V lost 1 base, and 6 bases had no gene match. This CDR3 is CSARGAGGFTEAFF. The CDR3 DNA reads TGCAGTGCTAGAGGTGCAGGGGGCTTTACTGAAGCTTTCTTT.

The rearrangement links TRBV10-3 to TRBJ1-3; maybe TRBD1 (6 bases). The V gene lost 11 bases and the J gene lost 5 bases, with 19 bases spanning the gap. This CDR3 is 14 amino acids long. Germline V gene data show CDR1 as ENHRY and CDR2 as SYGVKD. CDR3 nucleotides: TGTGCCTCAACCGGACAGCCCAATAGAAACACCATATATTTT. Its protein is CASTGQPNRNTIYF.

This sequence joins TRBV6-6 and TRBJ2-1; 16 bases fit TRBD2. Unmatched junction bases numbered 3, after V lost 0 bases and J lost 7 bases. The germline gives CDR1 MNHNY, CDR2 SVGAGI (reference sequence). The length of the CDR3 is 17 residues. CDR3 region: CASSYSLGLAGGNEQFF. The CDR3 nucleotides read TGTGCCAGCAGTTACTCATTGGGACTAGCGGGAGGGAATGAGCAGTTCTTC.